The present TCR beta chain was sequenced within a study of post-analysis software for immune sequencing data. Trimming stripped 0 bases from V and 0 bases from J, with 9 bases between. The CDR3 extends over 17 amino acids. Germline V gives CDR1 LNHNV, CDR2 YYDKDF (reference sequence). As concerns this clonotype: Its specificity is unknown.

TCR beta libraries were prepared from cDNA with unique molecular identifiers. Input amounts of 1 to 10 million T cells were used. These gave 500,000 or so cDNA molecules, so each molecule approximated one T cell. TCRdb re-analysed the PCR reads in MiXCR, keeping a single row per CDR3 protein. The sample has some 690,000 distinct CDR3 sequences, 59% seen once. Findings of the study overall: Roughly 5 TRBV segments, TRBV5-6, TRBV5-1 and TRBV20-1 among them, were found more frequent in patients than controls.

The receptor was derived from a girl aged 2 to 10 with multiple sclerosis. V gene TRBV15 combines with J gene TRBJ1-6; D is unresolved. What was sequenced was blood. CDR3 loop: CATSRDVGSSYNSPLHF. The CDR3 DNA sequence: TGTGCCACCAGCAGAGACGTGGGAAGCTCCTATAATTCACCCCTCCACTTT. Supplemented by reference TRBV15 and TRBJ1-6, the full variable domain reads DAMVIQNPRYQVTQFGKPVTLSCSQTLNHNVMYWYQQKSSQAPKLLFHYYDKDFNNEADTPDNFQSRRPNTSFCFLDIRSPGLGDTAMYLCATSRDVGSSYNSPLHFGNGTRLTVT.